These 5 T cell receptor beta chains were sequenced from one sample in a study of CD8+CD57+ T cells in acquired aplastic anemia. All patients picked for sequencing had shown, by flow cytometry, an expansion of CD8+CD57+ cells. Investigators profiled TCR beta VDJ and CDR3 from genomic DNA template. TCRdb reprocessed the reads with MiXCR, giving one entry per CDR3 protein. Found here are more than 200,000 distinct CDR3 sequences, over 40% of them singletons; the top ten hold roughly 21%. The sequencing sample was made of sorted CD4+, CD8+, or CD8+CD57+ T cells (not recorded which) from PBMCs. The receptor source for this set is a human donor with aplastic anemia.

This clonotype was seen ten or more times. CDR3 sequence: CAISEMLGDEQFF. The CDR3 DNA is TGTGCCATCAGTGAGATGCTCGGCGATGAGCAGTTCTTC. The chain employs TRBV10-3 and TRBJ2-1; D gene unclear. The CDR3 covers 13 residues. V was pared by 2 bases and J by 8 bases, with 10 bases between. Germline-derived CDR1 and CDR2 are ENHRY and SYGVKD.

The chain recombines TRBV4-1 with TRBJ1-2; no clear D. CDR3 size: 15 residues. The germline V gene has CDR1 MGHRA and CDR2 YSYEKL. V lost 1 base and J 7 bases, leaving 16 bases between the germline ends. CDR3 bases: TGCGCCAGCAGCCAAGCTGGAGACGTCTTTTTTGGCTACACCTTC. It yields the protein CASSQAGDVFFGYTF.

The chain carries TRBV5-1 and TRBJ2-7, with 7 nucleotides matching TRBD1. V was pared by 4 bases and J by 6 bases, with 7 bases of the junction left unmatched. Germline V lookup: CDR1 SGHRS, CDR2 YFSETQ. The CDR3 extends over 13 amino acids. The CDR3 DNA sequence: TGCGCCAGCAGCAAAGACAGGGAAAGCGAGCAGTACTTC. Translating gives CASSKDRESEQYF.

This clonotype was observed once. This CDR3 reads CASSLFSSYEQYF. In nucleotides, the CDR3 is TGCGCCAGCAGCTTGTTTTCCTCCTACGAGCAGTACTTC. J is TRBJ2-7 and V is TRBV5-1; D unresolved. The V end lost 1 base, the J end lost 0 bases, and 5 bases lay between the germline ends. CDR1 and CDR2 from the germline V gene are SGHRS and YFSETQ. The CDR3 is 13 residues long. The whole variable domain, filled in from reference TRBV5-1 and TRBJ2-7, reads KAGVTQTPRYLIKTRGQQVTLSCSPISGHRSVSWYQQTPGQGLQFLFEYFSETQRNKGNFPGRFSGRQFSNSRSEMNVSTLELGDSALYLCASSLFSSYEQYFGPGTRLTVT.

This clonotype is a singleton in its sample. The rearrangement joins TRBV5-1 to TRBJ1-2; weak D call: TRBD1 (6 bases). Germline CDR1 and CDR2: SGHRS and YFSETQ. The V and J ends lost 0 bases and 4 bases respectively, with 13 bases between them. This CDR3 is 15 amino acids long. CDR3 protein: CASSLVLGQSYGYTF. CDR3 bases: TGCGCCAGCAGCTTGGTTCTCGGACAGAGCTATGGCTACACCTTC.